The next 25 T cell receptor beta chains were all read from a single sample in a study of radiation and T cells in renal cell carcinoma. Assay used: immunoSEQ multiplex PCR; TCRdb lists only in-frame clones, some missing. Here the sample spans 150,000 to 200,000 clones, about 87% being singletons. Time point noted: blood 4 weeks post-SBRT, at nephrectomy. The treatment denotes: 15 Gy SBRT to primary tumor, nephrectomy 4 weeks later. This sample comprised blood, obtained from a patient whose treatment included radiotherapy and nephrectomy. Receptors originate from a woman aged 50 to 60 with renal cell carcinoma.

This sequence joins TRBV29-1 and TRBJ1-3; the D is unclear. V was clipped by 0 bases and J by 2 bases, with 5 bases between them. The CDR3 totals 13 residues. Per the germline V gene, CDR1 is SQVTM and CDR2 is ANQGSEA. The CDR3 is CSVEEVAGNTIYF. The CDR3 coding sequence is TGCAGCGTTGAAGAAGTAGCTGGAAACACCATATATTTT.

This clone has at least ten counts. The rearrangement uses TRBV6-4 and TRBJ2-3; 11 bases are shared with TRBD1. The CDR3 runs to 16 residues. Trimming at V came to 5 bases and at J to 2 bases, leaving 6 bases not matched to a gene. CDR1 is MRHNA and CDR2 is SNTAGT in the germline V gene. CDR3 sequence (DNA): TGTGCCAGCAGTCTTGGACAGGGGGCTTTCACAGATACGCAGTATTTT. Amino acid sequence: CASSLGQGAFTDTQYF.

This chain connects TRBV29-1 to TRBJ1-2, with D possibly matching TRBD1 (5 bases). Germline V gene sequence: CDR1 SQVTM, CDR2 ANQGSEA. Trimming cost V 5 bases and J 1 base, with 11 bases left between them. The CDR3 sequence is 13 residues long. CDR3 protein: CSVLRDFNYGYTF. The CDR3 nucleotides are TGCAGCGTTCTTCGGGACTTTAACTATGGCTACACCTTC.

The V call is TRBV9, the J call TRBJ2-3; D perhaps matches TRBD2 (5 bases). This CDR3 spans 13 amino acids. Trimming took 0 bases from V and 5 from J, leaving 7 bases between them. Germline V gene sequence: CDR1 SGDLS, CDR2 YYNGEE. The CDR3 DNA reads as TGTGCCAGCAGCGTAGCGGCGGGAGATACGCAGTATTTT. This codes for CASSVAAGDTQYF.

The rearrangement joins TRBV7-9 to TRBJ1-5; D not certain. The CDR3 totals 12 residues. Trimming pared 1 base from V and 6 bases from J, leaving 4 bases between. Germline lookup yields CDR1 SEHNR and CDR2 FQNEAQ (reference sequence). CDR3 sequence: CASSLGVQPQHF. The CDR3 region has the DNA TGTGCCAGCAGCTTAGGGGTTCAGCCCCAGCATTTT. The entire variable domain, with the rest obtained from reference TRBV7-9 and TRBJ1-5, is as follows: DTGVSQNPRHKITKRGQNVTFRCDPISEHNRLYWYRQTLGQGPEFLTYFQNEAQLEKSRLLSDRFSAERPKGSFSTLEIQRTEQGDSAMYLCASSLGVQPQHFGDGTRLSIL.

J is TRBJ2-7 and V is TRBV7-2; no firm D call. V was pared by 2 bases and J by 1 base, with 9 bases between. Germline lookup yields CDR1 SGHTA and CDR2 FQGNSA. The CDR3 extends over 14 amino acids. CDR3 bases: TGTGCCAGCAGCTTAAGGCTGTTATCCTACGAGCAGTACTTC. Translated, it gives CASSLRLLSYEQYF.

The chain carries TRBV9 and TRBJ1-4; 10 bases are shared with TRBD1. The junction had 7 bases not matched to a gene; V was cut back by 3 bases and J by 8 bases. In germline, CDR1 is SGDLS, CDR2 YYNGEE. This CDR3 comprises 15 residues. The CDR3 coding sequence is TGTGCCAGCAGCGCCCCGACAGGGGGCAACGAAAAACTGTTTTTT. This translates into CASSAPTGGNEKLFF.

The J gene is TRBJ2-7, the V gene TRBV7-9; the match to TRBD2 covers 16 bases. J lost 2 bases, V lost 5 bases, and 6 bases had no gene match. Per the germline V gene, CDR1 is SEHNR and CDR2 is FQNEAQ (reference sequence). CDR3 length: 17 residues. The CDR3 here is CASSPGTSGGVAYEQYF. CDR3 coding DNA: TGTGCCAGCAGCCCTGGGACTAGCGGGGGGGTTGCCTACGAGCAGTACTTC.

The chain couples TRBV4-3 to TRBJ2-3; 10 bases line up with TRBD2. Losses at the gene ends were 0 bases for V and 0 bases for J; bases not matched to a gene: 12. Germline CDR1 and CDR2: LGHNA and YSLEER. CDR3 length: 20 amino acids. The CDR3 DNA reads as TGCGCCAGCAGCCAAGATCTCGGTAGCGGGGGGCCTTCTAGCACAGATACGCAGTATTTT. Residues: CASSQDLGSGGPSSTDTQYF.

This chain links TRBV6-5 with TRBJ1-3, with 9 bases identical to TRBD1. V shed 5 bases and J 6 bases; nucleotides not matched to a gene: 8. The CDR3 length is 15 residues. In germline, CDR1 is MNHEY, CDR2 SVGAGI. The CDR3 coding sequence is TGTGCCAGCAGTCGAACAGGGGGCACCGAAAACACCATATATTTT. Translating gives CASSRTGGTENTIYF.

The CDR3 DNA reads as TGTGCCAGCACCCCCGGGTGGGTAAGCAATCAGCCCCAGCATTTT. It translates to CASTPGWVSNQPQHF. V gene TRBV6-1 combines with J gene TRBJ1-5, with D unclear. V lost 7 bases and J 1 base, leaving 14 bases between the germline ends. CDR1 is MNHNS and CDR2 is SASEGT in the germline V gene. This CDR3 has 15 residues.

This clone was picked up a small number of times. The V call is TRBV6-5, the J call TRBJ1-1; D uncertain. V lost 5 bases and J lost 2, with 12 bases in between. From germline, CDR1 is MNHEY and CDR2 SVGAGI. The CDR3 is 14 amino acids. CDR3 sequence (DNA): TGTGCCAGCAGTCAGCTGACGGCCAACACTGAAGCTTTCTTT. Its protein is CASSQLTANTEAFF.

This clone came up once. The chain employs TRBV11-2 and TRBJ2-7; TRBD1 matches at 8 bases. CDR1 SGHAT and CDR2 FQNNGV come from the germline V gene. V lost 0 bases, J lost 1 base, and 5 bases stayed unmatched. The CDR3 contains 16 residues. The CDR3, as DNA: TGTGCCAGCAGCTTAGATTTACAGGGGGTATCCTACGAGCAGTACTTC. Amino acid sequence: CASSLDLQGVSYEQYF.

The chain carries TRBV6-5 and TRBJ2-2, with D uncertain. Germline loops: CDR1 MNHEY, CDR2 SVGAGI. Trimming removed 4 bases at V and 4 bases at J, with 10 bases between. The length of the CDR3 is 14 residues. The CDR3 is CASSSGSSTGELFF. CDR3 coding DNA: TGTGCCAGCAGTTCCGGGTCGTCCACCGGGGAGCTGTTTTTT.

This clone was counted a single time. The chain employs TRBV21-1 and TRBJ2-7; the DNA was not used to check the table's D call, TRBD1. TRBV21-1 counts as a pseudogene. The CDR3 has 14 amino acids. CDR3 coding DNA: TGTGCCAGCAGCAGCCGGGACAGGGCATCCGAGCAGTACTTC. Its protein product is CASSSRDRASEQYF.

The chain employs TRBV5-6 and TRBJ2-5; D might be TRBD2 (7 bases). The CDR3 length is 15 residues. CDR1 is SGHDT, CDR2 YYEEEE, per germline. V lost 6 bases to trimming and J lost 2 bases, with 17 bases between them. Written as DNA, the CDR3 is TGTGCCAGCACCCTGGGGGGGGCAGGGCAAGAGACCCAGTACTTC. It codes for CASTLGGAGQETQYF.

The chain couples TRBV7-2 to TRBJ1-4, with D tentatively TRBD1 (5 bases). Germline V CDR1 and CDR2: SGHTA, FQGNSA. The CDR3 consists of 15 residues. Trimming left V 1 base short and J 5 bases short, with 11 bases between. CDR3 protein: CASSLDGARNEKLFF. The CDR3 DNA reads TGTGCCAGCAGCTTAGATGGGGCCCGGAATGAAAAACTGTTTTTT.

J is TRBJ2-5 and V is TRBV7-9; 8 nucleotides align to TRBD1. This CDR3 region has 15 residues. The germline V gene encodes CDR1 SEHNR and CDR2 FQNEAQ (reference sequence). V lost 0 bases, J lost 1 base, and 1 base stayed unmatched. Here the CDR3 reads CASSLATGGQETQYF. The DNA of the CDR3 is TGTGCCAGCAGCTTAGCAACAGGGGGCCAAGAGACCCAGTACTTC. The full variable domain, rest sourced from reference TRBV7-9 and TRBJ2-5, is DTGVSQNPRHKITKRGQNVTFRCDPISEHNRLYWYRQTLGQGPEFLTYFQNEAQLEKSRLLSDRFSAERPKGSFSTLEIQRTEQGDSAMYLCASSLATGGQETQYFGPGTRLLVL.

The sample holds a few counts of this clone. The chain is built from TRBV5-1 and TRBJ1-3; D gene unclear. The CDR3 is 15 residues long. The germline V gene encodes CDR1 SGHRS and CDR2 YFSETQ. The V gene lost 4 bases and the J gene lost 0 bases, with 11 bases spanning the gap. The CDR3 nucleotides read TGCGCCAGCAGCGTAGACGGCGTCTCTGGAAACACCATATATTTT. Protein sequence: CASSVDGVSGNTIYF.

The chain carries TRBV6-1 and TRBJ1-1; D gene ambiguous. There are 13 residues in the CDR3. V lost 7 bases and J lost 1, with 10 bases in between. Per germline, CDR1 MNHNS and CDR2 SASEGT. CDR3 bases: TGTGCCAGCAACCCCCCGGGGAACACTGAAGCTTTCTTT. It codes for CASNPPGNTEAFF.

The J gene is TRBJ1-1, the V gene TRBV7-2; D gene uncertain. Germline assignment: CDR1 SGHTA and CDR2 FQGNSA. This CDR3 contains 13 residues. V lost 1 base to trimming and J lost 4 bases, with 7 bases between them. The CDR3 loop is CASSLGLSTEAFF. In DNA form, the CDR3 reads TGTGCCAGCAGCTTAGGATTAAGCACTGAAGCTTTCTTT.

This rearrangement joins TRBV19 to TRBJ2-5; TRBD1 matches at 7 bases. The CDR3 is made up of 14 amino acids. Germline V gives CDR1 LNHDA, CDR2 SQIVND (reference sequence). V dropped 5 bases and J dropped 2; count of bases not matched to a gene: 5. CDR3 in amino acids: CASSFGTAQETQYF. The CDR3 nucleotides are TGTGCCAGTAGTTTTGGGACAGCACAAGAGACCCAGTACTTC.

The rearrangement joins TRBV19 to TRBJ1-1; TRBD1 might be the D (6 bases). Trimming pared 2 bases from V and 6 bases from J, leaving 10 bases between. The V gene's germline CDR1 is LNHDA and CDR2 SQIVND (reference sequence). This CDR3 contains 13 residues. CDR3 protein: CASSIKEGAEAFF. In nucleotides, the CDR3 is TGTGCCAGTAGTATAAAGGAGGGGGCTGAAGCTTTCTTT.

The V call is TRBV6-1, the J call TRBJ1-6; D remains unclear. Per germline, CDR1 MNHNS and CDR2 SASEGT. Deletions cut 7 bases from V and 0 bases from J, with 7 bases between. The CDR3 length is 14 residues. CDR3 sequence reads: CASNDYSYNSPLHF. The CDR3 coding sequence is TGTGCCAGCAATGACTACTCCTATAATTCACCCCTCCACTTT.

The rearrangement uses TRBV2 and TRBJ2-5, with 12 bases identical to TRBD2. The CDR3 contains 15 residues. J lost 6 bases, V lost 2 bases, and 4 bases had no gene match. Germline V gene sequence: CDR1 SNHLY, CDR2 FYNNEI. CDR3 sequence (DNA): TGTGCCAGCAGTGAACTAGCGGGGGGGCGGAAGACCCAGTACTTC. It encodes CASSELAGGRKTQYF. Using reference TRBV2 and TRBJ2-5 for the parts outside the CDR3, the full variable domain is EPEVTQTPSHQVTQMGQEVILRCVPISNHLYFYWYRQILGQKVEFLVSFYNNEISEKSEIFDDQFSVERPDGSNFTLKIRSTKLEDSAMYFCASSELAGGRKTQYFGPGTRLLVL.